This T cell receptor beta chain emerged from a study of shared clonotypes between healthy human individuals. Study at large: The composition of the donors was a couple of women and three men aged 18 to 49. Notes on the study in general: What naive subsets generally showed was a larger estimated richness than memory subsets showed. It was expected that sequencing depth would affect clonotype sharing among donors.

V dropped 4 bases and J dropped 7 bases, with 10 bases sitting between them. This CDR3 has 12 amino acids. Germline V gene lookup returns CDR1 LGHNA and CDR2 YSLEER. On this clone: Its antigen is undetermined.

Cells designated naive CD8 were CD45RO-negative and were positively selected for CCR7, with terminally differentiated effector memory CD45RA+ cells excluded. Method: immunoSEQ multiplex PCR; TCRdb's copy keeps in-frame clones and lacks some. Of about 2.2 million clones listed, about 93% were seen once; the top ten hold approximately 1.7%. Sample: naive CD8+ T cells from PBMCs. The gene calls are TRBV4-3 and TRBJ1-1; tentative D call: TRBD1 (5 bases). This receptor was identified in a man between 18 and 35 years old in good health. Some clones in this sample may be carry-over from other donors' samples. The CDR3 protein is CASSLWQGEAFF. The CDR3, as DNA: TGCGCCAGCAGCCTGTGGCAGGGTGAAGCTTTCTTT.